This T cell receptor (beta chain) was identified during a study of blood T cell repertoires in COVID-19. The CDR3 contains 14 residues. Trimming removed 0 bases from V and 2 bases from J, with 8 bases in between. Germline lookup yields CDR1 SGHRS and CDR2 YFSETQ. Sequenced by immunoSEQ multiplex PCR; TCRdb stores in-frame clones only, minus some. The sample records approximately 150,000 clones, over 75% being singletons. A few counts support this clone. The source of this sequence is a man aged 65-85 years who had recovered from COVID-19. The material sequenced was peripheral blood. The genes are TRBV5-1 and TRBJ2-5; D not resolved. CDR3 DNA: TGCGCCAGCAGCTTGGAATCAGTGCAAGAGACCCAGTACTTC. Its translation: CASSLESVQETQYF. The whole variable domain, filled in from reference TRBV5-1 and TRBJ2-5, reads KAGVTQTPRYLIKTRGQQVTLSCSPISGHRSVSWYQQTPGQGLQFLFEYFSETQRNKGNFPGRFSGRQFSNSRSEMNVSTLELGDSALYLCASSLESVQETQYFGPGTRLLVL.